This TCR beta chain was captured in a study of identical twins. Addition of a universal primer site occurred through template switching, and cDNA carried unique molecular identifiers. TCRdb reprocessed the 5' RACE reads with MiXCR, giving one entry per CDR3 protein. The sample holds hundreds of thousands of distinct CDR3 sequences, 9% to 15% seen once. Findings of the study overall: Conclusions were based on cross-sectional statistical analysis, without following the same donors.

The germline gives CDR1 SGHAT, CDR2 FQNNGV. With 4 bases removed from V and 1 base from J, the gap between germline ends came to 20 bases. The CDR3 runs to 17 residues. This clonotype was observed a handful of times. As yet, its antigen is unknown. These data were also reused for a study on yellow fever vaccine responses in identical twins.

The chain combines TRBV11-2 with TRBJ2-7; D could derive from TRBD1 or TRBD2 (5 bases each). The sequenced material came from CD8+ T cells sorted from blood. The clonotype comes from a woman aged 18 to 35 in good health. The CDR3 loop is CASSSDSGTVFSYEQYV. The CDR3 DNA reads as TGTGCCAGCAGCTCCGACTCCGGGACGGTTTTTTCCTACGAGCAGTACGTC.